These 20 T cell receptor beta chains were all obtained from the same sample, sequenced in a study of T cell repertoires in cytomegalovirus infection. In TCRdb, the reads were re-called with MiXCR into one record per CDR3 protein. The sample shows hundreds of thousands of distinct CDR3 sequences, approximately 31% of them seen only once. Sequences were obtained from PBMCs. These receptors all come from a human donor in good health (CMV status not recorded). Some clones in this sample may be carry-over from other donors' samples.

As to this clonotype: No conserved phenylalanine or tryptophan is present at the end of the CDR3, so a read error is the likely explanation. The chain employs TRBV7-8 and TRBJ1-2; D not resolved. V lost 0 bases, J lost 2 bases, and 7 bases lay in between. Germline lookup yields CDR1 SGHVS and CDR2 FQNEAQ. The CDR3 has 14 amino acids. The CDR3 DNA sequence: TGTGCCAGCAGCTTAGCGGCAGAAAACTATGGCTACACCGCC. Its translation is CASSLAAENYGYTA.

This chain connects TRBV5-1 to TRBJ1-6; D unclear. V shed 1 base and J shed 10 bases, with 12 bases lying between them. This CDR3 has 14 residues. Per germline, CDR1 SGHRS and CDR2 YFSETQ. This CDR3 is CASSLLGFQSPLHF. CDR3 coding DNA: TGCGCCAGCAGCTTGCTGGGGTTTCAGTCACCCCTCCACTTT.

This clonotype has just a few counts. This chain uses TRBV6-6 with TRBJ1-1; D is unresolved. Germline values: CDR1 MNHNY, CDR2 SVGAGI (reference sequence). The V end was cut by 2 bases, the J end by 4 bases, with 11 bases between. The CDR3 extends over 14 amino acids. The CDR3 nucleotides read TGTGCCAGCAGTTACGGGCAGCTGGGCACTGAAGCTTTCTTT. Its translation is CASSYGQLGTEAFF.

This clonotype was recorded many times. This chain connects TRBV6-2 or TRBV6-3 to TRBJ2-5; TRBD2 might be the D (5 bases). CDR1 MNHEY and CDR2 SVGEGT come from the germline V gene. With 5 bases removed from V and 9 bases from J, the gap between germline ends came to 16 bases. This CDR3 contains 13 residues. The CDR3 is CASSPSPERAQYF. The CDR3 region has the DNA TGTGCCAGCAGTCCGTCCCCAGAGAGGGCCCAGTACTTC.

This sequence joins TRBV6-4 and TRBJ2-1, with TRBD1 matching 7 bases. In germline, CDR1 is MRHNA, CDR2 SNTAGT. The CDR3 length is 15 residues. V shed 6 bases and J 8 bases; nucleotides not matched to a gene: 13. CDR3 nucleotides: TGTGCCAGCAGCCGAGGGGACAGTCGGCTGGATGAGCAGTTCTTC. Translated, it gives CASSRGDSRLDEQFF.

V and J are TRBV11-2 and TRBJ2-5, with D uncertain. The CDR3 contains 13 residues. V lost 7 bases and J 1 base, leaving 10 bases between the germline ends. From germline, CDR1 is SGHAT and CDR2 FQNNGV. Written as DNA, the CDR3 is TGTGCCAGCATCTTCGGCTCCCAAGAGACCCAGTACTTC. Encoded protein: CASIFGSQETQYF.

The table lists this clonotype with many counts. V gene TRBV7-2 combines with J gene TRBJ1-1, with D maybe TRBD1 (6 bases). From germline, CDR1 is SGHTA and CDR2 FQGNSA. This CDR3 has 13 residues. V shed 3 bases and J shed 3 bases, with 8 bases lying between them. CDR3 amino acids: CASSLDSHTEAFF. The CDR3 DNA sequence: TGTGCCAGCAGCTTGGACAGCCACACTGAAGCTTTCTTT.

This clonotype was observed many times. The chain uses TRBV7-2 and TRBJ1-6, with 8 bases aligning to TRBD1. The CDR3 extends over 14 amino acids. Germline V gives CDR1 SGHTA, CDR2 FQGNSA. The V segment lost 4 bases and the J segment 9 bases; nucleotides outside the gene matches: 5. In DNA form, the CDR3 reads TGTGCCAGCAGCTCAGGACAGGGCCGTTCACCCCTCCACTTT. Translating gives CASSSGQGRSPLHF. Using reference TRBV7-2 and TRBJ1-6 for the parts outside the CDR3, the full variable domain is GAGVSQSPSNKVTEKGKDVELRCDPISGHTALYWYRQSLGQGLEFLIYFQGNSAPDKSGLPSDRFSAERTGGSVSTLTIQRTQQEDSAVYLCASSSGQGRSPLHFGNGTRLTVT.

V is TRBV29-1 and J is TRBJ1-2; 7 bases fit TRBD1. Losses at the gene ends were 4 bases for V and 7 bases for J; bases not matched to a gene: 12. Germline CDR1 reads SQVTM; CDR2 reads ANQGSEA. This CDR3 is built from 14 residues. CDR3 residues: CSVAGSRGAGGYTF. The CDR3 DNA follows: TGCAGCGTTGCCGGAAGCAGGGGGGCTGGTGGCTACACCTTC. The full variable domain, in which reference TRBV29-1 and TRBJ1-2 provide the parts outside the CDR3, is SAVISQKPSRDICQRGTSLTIQCQVDSQVTMMFWYRQQPGQSLTLIATANQGSEATYESGFVIDKFPISRPNLTFSTLTVSNMSPEDSSIYLCSVAGSRGAGGYTFGSGTRLTVV.

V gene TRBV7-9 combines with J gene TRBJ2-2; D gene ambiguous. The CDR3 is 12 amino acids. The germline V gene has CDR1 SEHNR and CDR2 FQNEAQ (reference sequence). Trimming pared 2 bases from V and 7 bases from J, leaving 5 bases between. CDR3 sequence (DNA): TGTGCCAGCAGCTTATTACGCGGGGAGCTGTTTTTT. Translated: CASSLLRGELFF.

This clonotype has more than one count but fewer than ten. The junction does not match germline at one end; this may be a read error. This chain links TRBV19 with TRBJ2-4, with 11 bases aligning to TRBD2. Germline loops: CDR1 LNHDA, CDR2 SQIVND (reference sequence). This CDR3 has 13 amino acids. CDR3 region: CASRVAGGPVYHF. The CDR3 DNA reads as TGTGCCAGTAGAGTAGCGGGGGGGCCCGTTTACCACTTC.

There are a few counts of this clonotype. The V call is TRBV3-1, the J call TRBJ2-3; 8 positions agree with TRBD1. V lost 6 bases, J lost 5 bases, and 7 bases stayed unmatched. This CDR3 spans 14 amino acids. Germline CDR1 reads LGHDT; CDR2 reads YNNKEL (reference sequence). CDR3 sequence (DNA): TGTGCCAGCAGAGACACCGGGACAGGAGATACGCAGTATTTT. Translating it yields CASRDTGTGDTQYF.

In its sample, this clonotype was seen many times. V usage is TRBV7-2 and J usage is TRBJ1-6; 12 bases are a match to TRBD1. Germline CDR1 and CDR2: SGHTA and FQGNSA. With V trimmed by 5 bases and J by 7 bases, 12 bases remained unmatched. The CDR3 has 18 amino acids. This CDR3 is CASSTSLGTGGKNSPLHF. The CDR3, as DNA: TGTGCCAGCAGCACCAGCCTAGGGACAGGGGGCAAGAATTCACCCCTCCACTTT.

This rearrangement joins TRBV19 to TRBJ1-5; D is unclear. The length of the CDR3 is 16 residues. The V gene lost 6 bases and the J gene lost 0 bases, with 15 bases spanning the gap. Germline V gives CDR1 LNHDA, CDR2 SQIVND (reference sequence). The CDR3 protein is CASSLHPSLSNQPQHF. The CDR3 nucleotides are TGTGCCAGTAGCCTTCACCCAAGTCTTAGCAATCAGCCCCAGCATTTT.

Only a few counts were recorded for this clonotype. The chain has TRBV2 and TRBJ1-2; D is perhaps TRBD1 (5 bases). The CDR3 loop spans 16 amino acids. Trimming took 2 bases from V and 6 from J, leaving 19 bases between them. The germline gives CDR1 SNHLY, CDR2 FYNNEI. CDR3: CASSEWRGSDYDGYTF. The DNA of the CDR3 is TGTGCCAGCAGTGAATGGAGGGGTTCGGATTATGATGGCTACACCTTC. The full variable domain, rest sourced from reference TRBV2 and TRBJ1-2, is EPEVTQTPSHQVTQMGQEVILRCVPISNHLYFYWYRQILGQKVEFLVSFYNNEISEKSEIFDDQFSVERPDGSNFTLKIRSTKLEDSAMYFCASSEWRGSDYDGYTFGSGTRLTVV.

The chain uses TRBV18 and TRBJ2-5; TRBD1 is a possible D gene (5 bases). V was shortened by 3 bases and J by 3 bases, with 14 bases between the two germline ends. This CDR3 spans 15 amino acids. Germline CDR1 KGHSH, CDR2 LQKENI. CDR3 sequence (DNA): TGTGCCAGCTCACCCATTAGGGGCTACGAAGAGACCCAGTACTTC. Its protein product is CASSPIRGYEETQYF.

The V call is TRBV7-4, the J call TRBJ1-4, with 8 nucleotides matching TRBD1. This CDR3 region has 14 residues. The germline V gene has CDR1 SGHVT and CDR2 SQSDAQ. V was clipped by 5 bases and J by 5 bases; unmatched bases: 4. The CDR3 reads CASSARTGNEKLFF. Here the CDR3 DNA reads TGTGCCAGCAGCGCACGGACAGGGAATGAAAAACTGTTTTTT.

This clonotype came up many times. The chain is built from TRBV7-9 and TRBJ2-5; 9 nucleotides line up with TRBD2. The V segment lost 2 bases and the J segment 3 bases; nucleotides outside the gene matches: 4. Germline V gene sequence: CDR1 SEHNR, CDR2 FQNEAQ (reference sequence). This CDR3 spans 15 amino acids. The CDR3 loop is CASSLSLAGEETQYF. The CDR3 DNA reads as TGTGCCAGCAGCTTAAGTTTAGCGGGGGAAGAGACCCAGTACTTC.

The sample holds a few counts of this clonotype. The CDR3 nucleotides read TGTGCCAGCAGCTTAAGCGAGGATGAGCAGTTCTTC. The encoded protein is CASSLSEDEQFF. The chain has TRBV11-2 and TRBJ2-1; D is ambiguous. V was shortened by 2 bases and J by 8 bases, with 7 bases between the two germline ends. Germline CDR1 reads SGHAT; CDR2 reads FQNNGV. The CDR3 has 12 amino acids.

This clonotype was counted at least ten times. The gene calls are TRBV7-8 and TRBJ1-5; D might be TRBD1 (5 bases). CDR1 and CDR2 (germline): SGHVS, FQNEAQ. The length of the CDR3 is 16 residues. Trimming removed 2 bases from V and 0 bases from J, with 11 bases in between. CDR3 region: CASSLIAGYSNQPQHF. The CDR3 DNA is TGTGCCAGCAGCTTAATAGCAGGGTATAGCAATCAGCCCCAGCATTTT.